A selection of T cell receptor beta chains follows, all from one sample in a study of T cell repertoires in cytomegalovirus infection. TCRdb redid the calling of the reads with MiXCR, one entry per CDR3 protein. This table holds about 150,000 distinct CDR3 sequences, more than 30% found once. These TCRs' antigens remain unknown. Sample: CD8+ T cells from cultured PBMCs, taken from culture after CMV antigen stimulation. The receptors were gathered from a human donor in good health (CMV status not recorded). Some clones in this sample may be carry-over from other donors' samples. Each CDR3 is given without its conserved first and last residue. D genes are given only for firm matches.

ASSPGSFSGNTIY,TRBV6-1,.,TRBJ1-3
ASRNSGAGSYNEQF,TRBV12-3/TRBV12-4,.,TRBJ2-1
ASSLLGGVPTDTQY,TRBV5-1,.,TRBJ2-3
AISIGAGDTDTQY,TRBV10-3,TRBD2,TRBJ2-3
ASSLSGWGSAGYT,TRBV27,.,TRBJ1-2
SARGTGVNIQY,TRBV20-1,TRBD1,TRBJ2-4
SVEGDRTSTDTQY,TRBV29-1,.,TRBJ2-3
ATSRAMGSEQF,TRBV15,.,TRBJ2-1
ASSDSGGAGEQF,TRBV6-4,.,TRBJ2-1
ASSIWDRGYNEQF,TRBV19,TRBD1,TRBJ2-1
ASSDGSNLNTEAF,TRBV5-1,.,TRBJ1-1
ASSLGEETQY,TRBV5-4,.,TRBJ2-5
ASSEGLAGFTGELF,TRBV5-4,TRBD2,TRBJ2-2
ASSWTGALYNEQF,TRBV7-8,TRBD1,TRBJ2-1
ASSYLKGQGQPQH,TRBV28,.,TRBJ1-5
ASSLLTGANSPLH,TRBV7-2,.,TRBJ1-6
AGGGEGNQPQH,TRBV6-1,.,TRBJ1-5
ASSSPGGLNTEAF,TRBV5-6,TRBD1,TRBJ1-1
ASSPTTGASYNEQF,TRBV7-9,TRBD1,TRBJ2-1
ASSWVEGEQY,TRBV7-6,.,TRBJ2-7
ASSFRDRVITGELF,TRBV7-9,TRBD1,TRBJ2-2
ASSLGQQNTEAF,TRBV5-1,.,TRBJ1-1
ASSFTRWGDQPQH,TRBV28,.,TRBJ1-5
ASSLLGSLAGELF,TRBV7-2,.,TRBJ2-2
ASSFGGVNTEAF,TRBV7-9,.,TRBJ1-1
ASREQGLSNQPQH,TRBV6-2/TRBV6-3,TRBD1,TRBJ1-5
ASSLDRDSYEQY,TRBV7-2,.,TRBJ2-7
ASSEGFGEYAYNEQF,TRBV25-1,.,TRBJ2-1
ASSPRGRSEQF,TRBV13,.,TRBJ2-1
ASRTTGFNEKLF,TRBV6-5,.,TRBJ1-4
ASSSQANSRRQH,TRBV5-6,.,TRBJ1-5
ASSQTVMNTEAF,TRBV4-1,.,TRBJ1-1
AWGGSGGVYNEQF,TRBV30,TRBD2,TRBJ2-1
ASSIVQPNTEAF,TRBV19,.,TRBJ1-1
SVDWGQETQY,TRBV29-1,.,TRBJ2-5
ASSPLGARNSPLH,TRBV7-6,.,TRBJ1-6
ASTSGPGIDEQY,TRBV12-3/TRBV12-4,.,TRBJ2-7
ATSDSGTGSYGYT,TRBV24-1,TRBD1,TRBJ1-2
ASTPQGQNTDTQY,TRBV7-9,.,TRBJ2-3
ASSQEMRRSSYNEQF,TRBV3-1,.,TRBJ2-1
ASSPGTGNYEQY,TRBV5-6,TRBD1,TRBJ2-7
ATSTTQGAQNEQY,TRBV15,TRBD1,TRBJ2-7
ATSREVDRGGNQPQH,TRBV15,TRBD1,TRBJ1-5
ASSTWDRPYEQY,TRBV9,.,TRBJ2-7
ASSQVTVQGDEADTQY,TRBV4-1,TRBD1,TRBJ2-3
ASSPTPGQGYNEQF,TRBV27,TRBD1,TRBJ2-1
ATSVGPREQY,TRBV7-9,.,TRBJ2-7
ASSFWTGGVAEAF,TRBV5-1,TRBD1,TRBJ1-1
ASSQDEAVGTNEKLF,TRBV4-1,.,TRBJ1-4
ASSQASPDTQY,TRBV7-8,.,TRBJ2-3
ASRFSVSGGFEQF,TRBV6-2/TRBV6-3,TRBD2,TRBJ2-1
ASSPALRQVSTEAF,TRBV18,.,TRBJ1-1
ASSLEVNVYEQY,TRBV7-9,.,TRBJ2-7
SAMLNRGEGYEQY,TRBV20-1,TRBD2,TRBJ2-7
ASSQAGTPVAEAF,TRBV4-1,.,TRBJ1-1
ASSPLEETQY,TRBV7-4,.,TRBJ2-5
ASSLFDRGNEQF,TRBV27,TRBD1,TRBJ2-1
ASSPLRGDYNEQF,TRBV28,.,TRBJ2-1
ASSMVYTDTQY,TRBV19,.,TRBJ2-3
ASSLRVRADEQF,TRBV28,.,TRBJ2-1